The T cell receptor (beta chain) described here comes from a study of beta chain features in type 1 diabetes. On this clone: The antigen is undetermined.

General study points: For Type 1 diabetes patients, all four CD4+ subsets carried TCRB CDR3s that were moderately but significantly shorter. Short templates might get an advantage during PCR, and this would be equal in patients and controls.

Isolated RNA was reverse transcribed in full, so expressed TCRB transcripts were sequenced. Assay: immunoSEQ multiplex PCR; the TCRdb copy retains only in-frame clones and omits some. The sample has around 250,000 clones, approximately 15% seen once. The CDR3 is made up of 16 amino acids. Germline V lookup: CDR1 LNHNV, CDR2 YYDKDF (reference sequence). V trimming: 1 base; J trimming: 5 bases; junction bases outside the gene matches: 9. Sequenced material: naive CD4+ T cells from blood. This receptor was taken from a man in his thirties or forties with type 1 diabetes. V usage is TRBV15 and J usage is TRBJ2-3; 7 nucleotides line up with TRBD1. CDR3 nucleotide sequence: TGTGCCACCAGCAGAGCCATACCAGGGGGAATAGATACGCAGTATTTT. As protein: CATSRAIPGGIDTQYF. Combining the CDR3 with reference TRBV15 and TRBJ2-3 gives the whole variable domain DAMVIQNPRYQVTQFGKPVTLSCSQTLNHNVMYWYQQKSSQAPKLLFHYYDKDFNNEADTPDNFQSRRPNTSFCFLDIRSPGLGDTAMYLCATSRAIPGGIDTQYFGPGTRLTVL.